Each of the 15 T cell receptor beta chains below was sequenced from the same sample in a study of blood T cell repertoires in COVID-19. Produced via immunoSEQ multiplex PCR; TCRdb's table is partial and in-frame only. The table includes about 110,000 clones, around 86% detected once. The source material was peripheral blood. These receptors were taken from a man in his forties with acute or convalescent COVID-19.

The chain carries TRBV14 and TRBJ1-3; 8 bases are shared with TRBD1. This CDR3 spans 15 amino acids. V dropped 1 base and J dropped 4; count of bases not matched to a gene: 3. From germline, CDR1 is SGHDN and CDR2 FVKESK. The CDR3 sequence: CASSQGTGIGNTIYF. The CDR3 DNA reads TGTGCCAGCAGCCAAGGGACAGGGATCGGAAACACCATATATTTT.

The chain uses TRBV12-5 and TRBJ2-5; 7 bases fit TRBD1. CDR3 length: 17 residues. The germline CDR1 and CDR2 sequences are LGHNT and FRNRAP. V was clipped by 0 bases and J by 1 base; unmatched bases: 8. The CDR3: CASGLVREGARQETQYF. The CDR3 DNA follows: TGTGCTAGTGGTTTGGTACGTGAGGGGGCGCGCCAAGAGACCCAGTACTTC. Full variable domain (remainder filled in from reference TRBV12-5 and TRBJ2-5): DARVTQTPRHKVTEMGQEVTMRCQPILGHNTVFWYRQTMMQGLELLAYFRNRAPLDDSGMPKDRFSAEMPDATLATLKIQPSEPRDSAVYFCASGLVREGARQETQYFGPGTRLLVL.

V and J are TRBV11-2 and TRBJ1-5, with D possibly matching TRBD1 (5 bases). CDR3 length: 16 amino acids. Germline V gene sequence: CDR1 SGHAT, CDR2 FQNNGV. The V end lost 3 bases, the J end lost 4 bases, and 16 bases lay between the germline ends. The CDR3 sequence is CASSLGGVKPNQPQHF. The DNA for the CDR3 is TGTGCCAGCAGCTTGGGGGGTGTGAAACCTAATCAGCCCCAGCATTTT.

The chain employs TRBV11-2 and TRBJ2-1; no clear D gene. CDR3 size: 14 residues. V shed 5 bases and J shed 4 bases, with 12 bases lying between them. Germline CDR1 reads SGHAT; CDR2 reads FQNNGV. In DNA form, the CDR3 reads TGTGCCAGCAGCCTCGGCCAGGTATACAATGAGCAGTTCTTC. Its protein is CASSLGQVYNEQFF.

The V and J genes are TRBV3-1 (or the pseudogene TRBV3-2) and TRBJ2-7; 8 nucleotides align to TRBD1. This CDR3 comprises 14 residues. CDR1 is LGHDT and CDR2 is YNNKEL in the germline V gene (reference sequence). With 4 bases clipped from V and 8 bases from J, the junction kept 10 bases outside the gene matches. The DNA for the CDR3 is TGTGCCAGCAGCCCCAGGGGGCGGATGGATAAGCAGTACTTC. Translation gives CASSPRGRMDKQYF.

This clone was counted between two and nine times. CDR3 sequence reads: CASSVRGRGNYGYTF. The CDR3 coding sequence is TGTGCCAGCAGTGTTCGGGGGAGGGGTAACTATGGCTACACCTTC. V usage is TRBV27 and J usage is TRBJ1-2; TRBD1 is a possible D gene (5 bases). Germline assignment: CDR1 MNHEY and CDR2 SMNVEV (reference sequence). V was trimmed by 5 bases and J by 1 base, leaving 14 bases between them. This CDR3 has 15 residues.

The J gene is TRBJ2-7, the V gene TRBV7-2; tentatively, D is TRBD2 (6 bases). The ends were cut back, 5 bases at V and 5 bases at J, with 19 bases in the middle. The CDR3 is 15 residues long. Germline V gives CDR1 SGHTA, CDR2 FQGNSA. CDR3 in DNA: TGTGCCAGCAGCCCGGAGGGGCAGTACCAGCACGAGCAGTACTTC. Translation: CASSPEGQYQHEQYF.

The chain recombines TRBV6-2 or TRBV6-3 with TRBJ1-6, with D perhaps TRBD1 (5 bases). The germline V gene has CDR1 MNHEY and CDR2 SVGEGT. This CDR3 spans 13 amino acids. V was shortened by 6 bases and J by 7 bases, with 10 bases between the two germline ends. The CDR3 sequence: CASSGGANSPLHF. The CDR3 region has the DNA TGTGCCAGCAGCGGAGGGGCGAATTCACCCCTCCACTTT.

This clone was observed once. V is TRBV7-6 and J is TRBJ1-3; D is uncertain. V lost 4 bases and J 0 bases, leaving 13 bases between the germline ends. Looked up from germline, CDR1 is SGHVS and CDR2 is FNYEAQ. The CDR3 consists of 16 residues. As DNA, the CDR3 is TGTGCCAGCAGCTCACCGACGGAGAACTCTGGAAACACCATATATTTT. Translating gives CASSSPTENSGNTIYF.

This rearrangement joins TRBV9 to TRBJ2-7, with D possibly TRBD1 on 5 matching bases. The germline V gene encodes CDR1 SGDLS and CDR2 YYNGEE. The V gene lost 2 bases and the J gene lost 2 bases, with 14 bases spanning the gap. The CDR3 is made up of 15 amino acids. In DNA, the CDR3 is TGTGCCAGCAGCGTTGCATTCGACAGTACCTACGAGCAGTACTTC. This translates into CASSVAFDSTYEQYF.

This chain joins TRBV5-6 and TRBJ1-3, with 9 positions matching TRBD1. The CDR3 consists of 16 residues. Trimming at V came to 4 bases and at J to 0 bases, leaving 5 bases not matched to a gene. The germline V gene encodes CDR1 SGHDT and CDR2 YYEEEE. The CDR3 region is CASSRTTGGSGNTIYF. The CDR3 region has the DNA TGTGCCAGCAGCAGGACGACAGGGGGCTCTGGAAACACCATATATTTT. The whole variable domain, filled in from reference TRBV5-6 and TRBJ1-3, reads DAGVTQSPTHLIKTRGQQVTLRCSPKSGHDTVSWYQQALGQGPQFIFQYYEEEERQRGNFPDRFSGHQFPNYSSELNVNALLLGDSALYLCASSRTTGGSGNTIYFGEGSWLTVV.

The genes are TRBV12-3 or TRBV12-4 and TRBJ1-2; 7 bases fit TRBD1. This CDR3 contains 13 residues. The trim removed 6 bases at V and 5 bases at J, leaving 6 bases unmatched. The CDR3 DNA reads TGTGCCAGCAGACCCGGGACAGCTTATGGCTACACCTTC. Protein product: CASRPGTAYGYTF.

The gene calls are TRBV7-9 and TRBJ2-4, with a possible D match to TRBD1 (5 bases). Trimming shortened V by 4 bases and J by 3 bases, and 13 bases separated the two germline ends. This CDR3 contains 15 residues. Germline CDR1 is SEHNR and CDR2 is FQNEAQ (reference sequence). CDR3 region: CASSSRQSFKNIQYF. In nucleotides, the CDR3 is TGTGCCAGCAGCTCGCGACAGAGCTTCAAAAACATTCAGTACTTC.

V and J are TRBV7-2 and TRBJ2-6; D gene uncertain. V was pared by 1 base and J by 2 bases, with 9 bases between. Germline-derived CDR1 and CDR2 are SGHTA and FQGNSA. The CDR3 spans 16 residues. The CDR3 DNA reads TGTGCCAGCAGCTTAGGAGGCGGAGCTGGGGCCAACGTCCTGACTTTC. Protein sequence: CASSLGGGAGANVLTF.

This clone is a singleton in its sample. V and J are TRBV7-9 and TRBJ1-1; D call uncertain. The CDR3 has 14 residues. V was clipped by 1 base and J by 4 bases, with 10 bases between them. The germline gives CDR1 SEHNR, CDR2 FQNEAQ (reference sequence). Here the CDR3 reads CASSLEGLGTEAFF. CDR3 in DNA: TGTGCCAGCAGCTTAGAAGGTCTAGGCACTGAAGCTTTCTTT.